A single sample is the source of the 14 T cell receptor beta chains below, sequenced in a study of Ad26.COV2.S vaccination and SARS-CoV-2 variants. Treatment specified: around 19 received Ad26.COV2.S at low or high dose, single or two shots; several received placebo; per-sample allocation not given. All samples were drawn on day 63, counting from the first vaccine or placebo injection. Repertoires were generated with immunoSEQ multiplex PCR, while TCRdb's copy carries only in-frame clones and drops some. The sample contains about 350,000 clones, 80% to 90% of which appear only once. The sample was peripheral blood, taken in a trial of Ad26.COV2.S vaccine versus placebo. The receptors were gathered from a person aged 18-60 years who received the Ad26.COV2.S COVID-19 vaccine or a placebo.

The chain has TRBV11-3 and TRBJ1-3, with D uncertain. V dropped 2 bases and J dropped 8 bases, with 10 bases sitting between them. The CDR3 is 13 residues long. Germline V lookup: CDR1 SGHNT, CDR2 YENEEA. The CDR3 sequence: CASSLNTWDTIYF. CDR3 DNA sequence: TGTGCCAGCAGCTTAAATACTTGGGACACCATATATTTT.

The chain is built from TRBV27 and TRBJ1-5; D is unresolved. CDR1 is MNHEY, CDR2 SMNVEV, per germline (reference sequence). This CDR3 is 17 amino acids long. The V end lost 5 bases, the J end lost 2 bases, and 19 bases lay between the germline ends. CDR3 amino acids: CASSPRYRTEGNQPQHF. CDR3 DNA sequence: TGTGCCAGCAGTCCTCGATACCGGACGGAGGGCAATCAGCCCCAGCATTTT.

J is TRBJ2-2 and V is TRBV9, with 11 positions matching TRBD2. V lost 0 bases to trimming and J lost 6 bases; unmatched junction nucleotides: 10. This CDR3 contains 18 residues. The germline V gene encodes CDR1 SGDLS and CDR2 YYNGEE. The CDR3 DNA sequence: TGTGCCAGCAGCGTAGGTACTAGCGGGAGAAGAGGGGCCGGGGAGCTGTTTTTT. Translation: CASSVGTSGRRGAGELFF.

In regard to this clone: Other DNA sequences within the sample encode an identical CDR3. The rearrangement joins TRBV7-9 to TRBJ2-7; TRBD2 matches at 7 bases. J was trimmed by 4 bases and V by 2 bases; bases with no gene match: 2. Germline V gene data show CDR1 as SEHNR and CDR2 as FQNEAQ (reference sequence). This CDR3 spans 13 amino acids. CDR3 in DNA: TGTGCCAGCAGCTTATCCGGGGGGTACGAGCAGTACTTC. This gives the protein CASSLSGGYEQYF.

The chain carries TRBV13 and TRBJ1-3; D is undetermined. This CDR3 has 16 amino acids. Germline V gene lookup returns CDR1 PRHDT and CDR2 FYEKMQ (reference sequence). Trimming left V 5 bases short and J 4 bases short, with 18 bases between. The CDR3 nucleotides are TGTGCCAGCAGCCAAGGAAACCGAGACGCGGGAAACACCATATATTTT. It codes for CASSQGNRDAGNTIYF.

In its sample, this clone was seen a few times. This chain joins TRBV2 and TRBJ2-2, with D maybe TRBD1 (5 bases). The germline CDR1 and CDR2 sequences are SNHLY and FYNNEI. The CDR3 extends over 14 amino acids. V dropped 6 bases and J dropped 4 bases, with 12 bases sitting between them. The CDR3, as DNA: TGTGCCAGCAGATACGACAGTATCACCGGGGAGCTGTTTTTT. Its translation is CASRYDSITGELFF.

The DNA of the CDR3 is TGTGCCAGCAGCCGCAGATTGAGTCAGCCCCAGCATTTT. This encodes CASSRRLSQPQHF. This sequence joins TRBV3-1 (or the pseudogene TRBV3-2) and TRBJ1-5, with D uncertain. Trimming took 4 bases from V and 6 from J, leaving 10 bases between them. This CDR3 comprises 13 residues. Germline values: CDR1 LGHDT, CDR2 YNNKEL (reference sequence).

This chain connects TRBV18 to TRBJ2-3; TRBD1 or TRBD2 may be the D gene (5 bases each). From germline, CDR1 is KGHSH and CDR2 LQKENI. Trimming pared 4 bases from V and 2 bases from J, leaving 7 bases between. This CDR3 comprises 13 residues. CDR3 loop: CASSRDPTDTQYF. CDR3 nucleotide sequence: TGTGCCAGCTCACGGGACCCCACAGATACGCAGTATTTT. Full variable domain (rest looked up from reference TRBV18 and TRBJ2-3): NAGVMQNPRHLVRRRGQEARLRCSPMKGHSHVYWYRQLPEEGLKFMVYLQKENIIDESGMPKERFSAEFPKEGPSILRIQQVVRGDSAAYFCASSRDPTDTQYFGPGTRLTVL.

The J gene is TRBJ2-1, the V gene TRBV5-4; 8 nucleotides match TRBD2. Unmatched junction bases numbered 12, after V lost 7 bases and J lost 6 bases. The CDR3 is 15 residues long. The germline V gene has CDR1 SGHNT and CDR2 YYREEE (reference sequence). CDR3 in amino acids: CASVATSAGFNEQFF. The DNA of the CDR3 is TGTGCCAGCGTTGCGACTAGCGCCGGCTTCAATGAGCAGTTCTTC.

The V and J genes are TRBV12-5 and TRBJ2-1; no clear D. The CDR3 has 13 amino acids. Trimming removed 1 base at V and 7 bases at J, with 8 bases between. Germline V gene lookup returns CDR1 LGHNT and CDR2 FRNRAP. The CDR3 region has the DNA TGTGCTAGTGGTTTGGCTCAACAGAATGAGCAGTTCTTC. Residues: CASGLAQQNEQFF.

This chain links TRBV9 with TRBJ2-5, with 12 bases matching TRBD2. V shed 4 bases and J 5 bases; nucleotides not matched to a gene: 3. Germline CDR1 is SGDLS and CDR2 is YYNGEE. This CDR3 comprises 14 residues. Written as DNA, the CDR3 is TGTGCCAGCAGCCTAGCGGGGGGGCCCGAGACCCAGTACTTC. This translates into CASSLAGGPETQYF.

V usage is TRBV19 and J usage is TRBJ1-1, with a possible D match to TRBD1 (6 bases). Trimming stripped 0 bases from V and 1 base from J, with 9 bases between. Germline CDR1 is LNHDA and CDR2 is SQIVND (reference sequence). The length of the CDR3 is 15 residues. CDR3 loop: CASSIDWTANTEAFF. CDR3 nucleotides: TGTGCCAGTAGTATAGATTGGACAGCGAACACTGAAGCTTTCTTT.

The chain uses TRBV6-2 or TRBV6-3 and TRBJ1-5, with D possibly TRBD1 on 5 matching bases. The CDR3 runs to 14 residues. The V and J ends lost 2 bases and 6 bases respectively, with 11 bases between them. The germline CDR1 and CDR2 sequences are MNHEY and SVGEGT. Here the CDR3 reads CASSYVTVSQPQHF. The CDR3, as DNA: TGTGCCAGCAGTTACGTGACAGTTAGTCAGCCCCAGCATTTT.

The CDR3 sequence is CASDRVGGTQYF. CDR3 DNA: TGTGCTAGTGACAGGGTCGGAGGTACGCAGTATTTT. J is TRBJ2-3 and V is TRBV12-5; D is perhaps TRBD1 (6 bases). Germline loops: CDR1 LGHNT, CDR2 FRNRAP. The CDR3 length is 12 residues. Between the trimmed V and J ends, which lost 7 bases and 8 bases, there was a span of 13 bases.